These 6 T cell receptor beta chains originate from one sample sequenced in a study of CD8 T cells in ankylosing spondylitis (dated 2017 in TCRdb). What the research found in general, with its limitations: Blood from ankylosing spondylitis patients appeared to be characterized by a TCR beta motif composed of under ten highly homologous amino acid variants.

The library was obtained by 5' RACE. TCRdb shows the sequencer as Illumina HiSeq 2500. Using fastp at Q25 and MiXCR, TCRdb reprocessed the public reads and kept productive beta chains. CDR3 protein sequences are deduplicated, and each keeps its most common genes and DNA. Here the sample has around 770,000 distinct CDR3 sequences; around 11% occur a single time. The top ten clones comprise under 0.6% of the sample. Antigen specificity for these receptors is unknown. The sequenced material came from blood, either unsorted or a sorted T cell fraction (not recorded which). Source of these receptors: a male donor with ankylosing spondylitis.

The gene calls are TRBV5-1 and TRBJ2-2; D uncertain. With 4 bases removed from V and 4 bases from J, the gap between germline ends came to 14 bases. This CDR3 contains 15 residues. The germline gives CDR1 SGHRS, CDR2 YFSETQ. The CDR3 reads CASSHPGPGTGELFF. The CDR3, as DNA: TGCGCCAGCAGCCACCCGGGCCCGGGCACCGGGGAGCTGTTTTTT.

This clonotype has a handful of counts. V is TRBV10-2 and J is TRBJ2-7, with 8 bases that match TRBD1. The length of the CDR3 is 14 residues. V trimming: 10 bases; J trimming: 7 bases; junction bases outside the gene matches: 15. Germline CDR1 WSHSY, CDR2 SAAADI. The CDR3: CATDNKDRESEQYF. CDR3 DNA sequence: TGCGCCACAGACAACAAGGACAGGGAGTCGGAGCAGTACTTC.

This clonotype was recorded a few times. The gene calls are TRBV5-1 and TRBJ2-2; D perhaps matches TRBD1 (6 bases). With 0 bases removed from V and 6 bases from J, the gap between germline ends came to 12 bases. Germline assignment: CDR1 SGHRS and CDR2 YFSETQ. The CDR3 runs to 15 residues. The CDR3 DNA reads TGCGCCAGCAGCTTGGACAGGGTTCTAGCCGGGGAGCTGTTTTTT. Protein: CASSLDRVLAGELFF.

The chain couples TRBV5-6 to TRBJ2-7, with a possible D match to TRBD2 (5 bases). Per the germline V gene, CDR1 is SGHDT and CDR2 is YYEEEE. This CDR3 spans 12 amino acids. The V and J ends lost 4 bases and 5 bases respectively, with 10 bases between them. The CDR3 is CASSRTWDEQYF. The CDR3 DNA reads TGTGCCAGCAGCAGGACTTGGGACGAGCAGTACTTC.

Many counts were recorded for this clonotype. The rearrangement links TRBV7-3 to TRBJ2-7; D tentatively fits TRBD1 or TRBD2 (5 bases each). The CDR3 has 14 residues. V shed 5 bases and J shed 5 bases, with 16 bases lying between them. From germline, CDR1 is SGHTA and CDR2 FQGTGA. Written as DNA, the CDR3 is TGTGCCAGCAGCCAGAGGCAGGGAGCCCACGAGCAGTACTTC. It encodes CASSQRQGAHEQYF.

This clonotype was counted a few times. The CDR3, as DNA: TGTGCCAGCAGTGAGACGGGACGGTTCAATCAGCCCCAGCATTTT. It codes for CASSETGRFNQPQHF. The chain is built from TRBV12-3 or TRBV12-4 and TRBJ1-5; possibly TRBD1 for D (5 bases). The CDR3 length is 15 residues. V was trimmed by 5 bases and J by 3 bases, leaving 14 bases between them.